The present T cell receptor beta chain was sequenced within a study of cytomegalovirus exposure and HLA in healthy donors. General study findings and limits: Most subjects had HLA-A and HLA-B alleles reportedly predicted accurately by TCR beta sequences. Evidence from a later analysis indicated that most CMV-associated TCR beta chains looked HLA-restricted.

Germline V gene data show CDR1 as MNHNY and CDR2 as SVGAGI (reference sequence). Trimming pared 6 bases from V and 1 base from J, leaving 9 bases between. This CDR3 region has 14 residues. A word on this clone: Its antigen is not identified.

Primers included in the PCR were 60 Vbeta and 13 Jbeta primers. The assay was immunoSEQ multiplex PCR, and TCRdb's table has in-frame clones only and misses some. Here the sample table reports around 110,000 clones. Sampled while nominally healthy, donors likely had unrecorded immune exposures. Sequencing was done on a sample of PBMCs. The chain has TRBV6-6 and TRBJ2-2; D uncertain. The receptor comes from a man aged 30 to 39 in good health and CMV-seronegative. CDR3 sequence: CASRLGENTGELFF. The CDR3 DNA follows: TGTGCCAGCAGGTTAGGAGAGAACACCGGGGAGCTGTTTTTT.